The following is a T cell receptor (beta chain) sequence with its context. This specimen comes from a study of OX40 agonist ivuxolimab in advanced cancers. The CDR3 totals 15 residues. V was clipped by 4 bases and J by 1 base, with 13 bases between them. The germline gives CDR1 SGHAT, CDR2 FQNNGV. The data were produced by immunoSEQ multiplex PCR, yet TCRdb's version contains in-frame clones alone and is incomplete. The sample holds 50,000 or so clones, approximately 90% seen once. This sequence was found in an adult with an advanced solid tumor such as melanoma, head and neck, liver or kidney cancer. The sequences come from CD4+ or CD8+ T cells sorted from blood, collected in a trial of the OX40 agonist ivuxolimab. The chain couples TRBV11-2 to TRBJ1-1, with no clear D. CDR3 DNA sequence: TGTGCCAGCAGCTCTAGTTCGGTCGGGAACACTGAAGCTTTCTTT. It is translated as CASSSSSVGNTEAFF.